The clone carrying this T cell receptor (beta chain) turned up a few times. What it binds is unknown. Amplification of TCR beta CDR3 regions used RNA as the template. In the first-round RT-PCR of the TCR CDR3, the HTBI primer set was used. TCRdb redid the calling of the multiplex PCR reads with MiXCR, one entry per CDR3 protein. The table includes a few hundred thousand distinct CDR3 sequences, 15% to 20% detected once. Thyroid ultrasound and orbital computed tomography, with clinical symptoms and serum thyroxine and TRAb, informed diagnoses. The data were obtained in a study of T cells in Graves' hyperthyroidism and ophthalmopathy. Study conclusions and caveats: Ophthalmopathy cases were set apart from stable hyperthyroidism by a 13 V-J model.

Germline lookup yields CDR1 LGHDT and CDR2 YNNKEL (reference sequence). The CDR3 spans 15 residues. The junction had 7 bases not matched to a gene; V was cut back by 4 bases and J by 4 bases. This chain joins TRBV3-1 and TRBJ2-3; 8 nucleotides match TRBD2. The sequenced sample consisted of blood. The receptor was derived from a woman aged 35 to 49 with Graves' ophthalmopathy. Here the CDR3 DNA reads TGTGCCAGCAGCCTCGACGCGGGAGGTGCAGATACGCAGTATTTT. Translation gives CASSLDAGGADTQYF.